This is a list of T cell receptor beta chains from one sample in a study of OX40 agonist ivuxolimab in advanced cancers. Sequenced by immunoSEQ multiplex PCR; TCRdb stores in-frame clones only, minus some. Of tens of thousands of clones listed, about 81% are singletons. This specimen consisted of CD4+ or CD8+ T cells sorted from blood, obtained in a trial of the OX40 agonist ivuxolimab. Receptors were obtained from an adult with an advanced solid tumor such as melanoma, head and neck, liver or kidney cancer. Each CDR3 is given with its conserved first and last residue. A D gene is named only where the DNA matches it firmly. Part of the rows lack a size; the others show once, few, many or a class for expanded clones.

-	TRBV5-3	-	TRBJ1-5	CARRVRGCAQPQHF	TGTGCCAGAAGAGTCAGGGGTTGCGCACAGCCCCAGCATTTT
-	TRBV6-1	-	TRBJ2-7	CASRAVRANSYEQYF	TGTGCCAGCAGGGCGGTTAGGGCGAACTCCTACGAGCAGTACTTC
-	TRBV15	TRBD1	TRBJ1-3	CATSGGQFLSGNTIYF	TGTGCCACCAGCGGGGGACAGTTCCTCTCTGGAAACACCATATATTTT
-	TRBV2	TRBD2	TRBJ2-3	CASSEEGRAFSDTQYF	TGTGCCAGCAGTGAAGAGGGGAGGGCTTTTTCAGATACGCAGTATTTT
-	TRBV5-1	TRBD2	TRBJ2-7	CASSWSGGLEQYF	TGCGCCAGCAGCTGGAGCGGGGGGCTCGAGCAGTACTTC
-	TRBV7-6	-	TRBJ2-5	CASSLGSNRVSRETQYF	TGTGCCAGCAGCTTAGGTTCAAACAGGGTGAGCAGAGAGACCCAGTACTTC
-	TRBV6-5	-	TRBJ1-2	CASSPLPYGYTF	TGTGCCAGCAGCCCCCTTCCCTATGGCTACACCTTC
-	TRBV5-1	TRBD1	TRBJ2-5	CASSPGQARGETQYF	TGCGCCAGCAGCCCAGGACAGGCCCGTGGTGAGACCCAGTACTTC
-	TRBV28	-	TRBJ1-1	CASRGSALGNTEAFF	TGTGCCAGCAGAGGCTCTGCCCTGGGGAACACTGAAGCTTTCTTT
-	TRBV14	-	TRBJ2-2	CASSHRNTGELFF	TGTGCCAGCAGCCACAGGAACACCGGGGAGCTGTTTTTT
-	TRBV11-3	TRBD1	TRBJ2-7	CASSLDSRDRGLPYEQYF	TGTGCCAGCAGCTTAGATTCCCGGGACAGGGGGCTCCCCTACGAGCAGTACTTC
-	TRBV5-4	-	TRBJ1-2	CASRLQGTYGYTF	TGTGCCAGCAGATTACAGGGCACCTATGGCTACACCTTC
-	TRBV4-1	-	TRBJ1-4	CASSQWEGGEKLFF	TGCGCCAGCAGCCAATGGGAGGGGGGTGAAAAACTGTTTTTT
-	TRBV9	-	TRBJ2-3	CASSVAGGPSDTQYF	TGTGCCAGCAGCGTAGCGGGGGGCCCCTCGGATACGCAGTATTTT
-	TRBV5-6	-	TRBJ1-1	CASSFKGAEAFF	TGTGCCAGCAGCTTTAAGGGAGCTGAAGCTTTCTTT
medium-sized	TRBV1	-	TRBJ1-5	CTSSLDDRANQPQHF	TGCACCAGCAGCCTAGACGACAGGGCGAATCAGCCCCAGCATTTT
-	TRBV5-8	TRBD1	TRBJ1-1	CASSRDRATEAFF	TGTGCCAGCAGCAGGGACAGGGCGACTGAAGCTTTCTTT
few	TRBV5-6	-	TRBJ2-4	CASSLLGQTLAKNIQYF	TGTGCCAGCAGCTTACTCGGACAGACTCTAGCCAAAAACATTCAGTACTTC
-	TRBV5-4	TRBD1	TRBJ1-5	CASSFRGQGSNQPQHF	TGTGCCAGCAGCTTCAGGGGGCAAGGAAGCAATCAGCCCCAGCATTTT
-	TRBV5-7	-	TRBJ2-7	CASSLTFYEQYF	TGTGCCAGCAGCTTGACATTCTACGAGCAGTACTTC
-	TRBV19	-	TRBJ2-7	CASNQGGGTYEQYF	TGTGCCAGTAACCAGGGGGGAGGGACCTACGAGCAGTACTTC
-	TRBV5-4	TRBD2	TRBJ2-3	CASIERGRFTDTQYF	TGTGCCAGCATCGAGCGGGGTCGATTCACAGATACGCAGTATTTT
-	TRBV19	-	TRBJ2-1	CASSIVAGWNEQFF	TGTGCCAGTAGTATAGTTGCGGGTTGGAATGAGCAGTTCTTC
-	TRBV29-1	-	TRBJ2-3	CSATGTDTQYF	TGCAGCGCGACAGGAACAGATACGCAGTATTTT
-	TRBV7-2	-	TRBJ2-3	CASSGRFGTQYF	TGTGCCAGCAGCGGGCGGTTTGGTACGCAGTATTTT
few	TRBV6-5	-	TRBJ2-3	CASSSSNSVRGDTQYF	TGTGCCAGCAGTTCCTCGAATAGTGTTCGAGGGGATACGCAGTATTTT
-	TRBV11-1	TRBD1	TRBJ2-7	CASSLGQGEQYF	TGTGCCAGCAGCTTAGGACAGGGCGAGCAGTACTTC
-	TRBV5-6	-	TRBJ2-3	CASSLGGFDTQYF	TGTGCCAGCAGCTTGGGAGGTTTTGATACGCAGTATTTT
-	TRBV11-2	-	TRBJ2-7	CASSSTVGDNYEQYF	TGTGCCAGCAGCTCAACCGTAGGGGACAACTACGAGCAGTACTTC
-	TRBV4-1	-	TRBJ2-5	CASSQPWGGVRIQEETQYF	TGCGCCAGCAGCCAACCCTGGGGCGGGGTGCGAATCCAAGAAGAGACCCAGTACTTC
-	TRBV19	-	TRBJ2-5	CASSIGSLRQETQYF	TGTGCCAGTAGTATTGGGTCTCTGAGACAAGAGACCCAGTACTTC
-	TRBV9	-	TRBJ1-2	CASSVEQMGYGYTF	TGTGCCAGCAGCGTAGAACAGATGGGCTATGGCTACACCTTC
-	TRBV6-1	-	TRBJ1-6	CASSELLTQNSPLHF	TGTGCCAGCAGTGAACTGTTGACACAGAATTCACCCCTCCACTTT
-	TRBV18	-	TRBJ1-1	CASSPRQALGTLMNTEAFF	TGTGCCAGCTCACCTAGACAGGCCCTCGGAACCTTAATGAACACTGAAGCTTTCTTT
-	TRBV14	-	TRBJ2-3	CASSRQGALTDTQYF	TGTGCCAGCAGCCGCCAAGGGGCGCTCACAGATACGCAGTATTTT
-	TRBV7-2	-	TRBJ2-5	CASSLLKDGTQYF	TGTGCCAGCAGCTTACTTAAGGACGGGACCCAGTACTTC
-	TRBV5-1	-	TRBJ1-1	CASSLAAGRTEAFF	TGCGCCAGCAGCTTGGCGGCAGGAAGAACTGAAGCTTTCTTT
-	TRBV27	-	TRBJ2-7	CASFTVAGNIYEQYF	TGTGCCAGCTTTACCGTGGCAGGTAACATCTACGAGCAGTACTTC
-	TRBV11-1	TRBD1	TRBJ2-1	CASSRRQGWYNEQFF	TGTGCCAGCAGCCGTCGACAGGGTTGGTACAATGAGCAGTTCTTC
-	TRBV18	TRBD1	TRBJ2-2	CASSPQQGLSGELFF	TGTGCCAGCTCACCACAACAGGGGTTGAGCGGGGAGCTGTTTTTT
-	TRBV7-9	TRBD1	TRBJ2-2	CASSLAGGYSGELFF	TGTGCCAGCAGCTTGGCAGGGGGCTACTCCGGGGAGCTGTTTTTT
once	TRBV27	-	TRBJ1-5	CASSLLGVAQPQHF	TGTGCCAGCAGTTTATTAGGGGTTGCTCAGCCCCAGCATTTT
-	TRBV6-5	-	TRBJ2-4	CASSTRGRNIQYF	TGTGCCAGCAGTACGAGGGGGAGGAACATTCAGTACTTC
-	TRBV18	TRBD2	TRBJ2-3	CASSTRTGGADTQYF	TGTGCCAGCTCAACGCGGACGGGGGGGGCAGATACGCAGTATTTT
-	TRBV11-3	-	TRBJ2-2	CASSLYGAANTGELFF	TGTGCCAGCAGCTTATACGGGGCAGCCAACACCGGGGAGCTGTTTTTT
-	TRBV5-1	TRBD2	TRBJ2-7	CASSFRTSGGYEQYF	TGCGCCAGCAGCTTTCGGACTAGCGGGGGATACGAGCAGTACTTC
-	TRBV19	TRBD1	TRBJ1-2	CASRPQGSGGYTF	TGTGCCAGTAGGCCACAGGGGTCGGGTGGCTACACCTTC
-	TRBV7-8	-	TRBJ2-5	CASSQGEGSEETQYF	TGTGCCAGCTCCCAGGGGGAGGGCAGCGAGGAGACCCAGTACTTC
-	TRBV5-8	-	TRBJ2-3	CASSLGTVTTDTQYF	TGTGCCAGCAGCTTGGGAACAGTTACCACAGATACGCAGTATTTT